This record covers a single TCR beta chain. In the authors' workflow: By means of reference gene primer amplification, nucleated cell counts were estimated. Method: immunoSEQ multiplex PCR; TCRdb's copy keeps in-frame clones and lacks some. V and J calls and clone size are given by that table; D and trimming were obtained from the DNA. The sample includes some 130,000 clones, around nine tenths of them seen just once. The record originates from a study of blood T cell repertoires in COVID-19. Study-wide background: Acute-phase and convalescent COVID-19 samples originated in the United States, Italy and Spain.

Sequenced input: peripheral blood. The sequence was collected from a man in his 60s with active or convalescent COVID-19.

The CDR3 nucleotides read TGCGCCAGCAGACCCTGGGACAGGGTGGGCGAGCAGTACTTC. It specifies CASRPWDRVGEQYF. This rearrangement joins TRBV10-1 to TRBJ2-7; 9 bases are a match to TRBD1. The CDR3 is 14 amino acids. Trimming removed 6 bases from V and 6 bases from J; junction bases left unmatched: 9. The germline CDR1 and CDR2 sequences are WNHNN and SYGVQD (reference sequence).